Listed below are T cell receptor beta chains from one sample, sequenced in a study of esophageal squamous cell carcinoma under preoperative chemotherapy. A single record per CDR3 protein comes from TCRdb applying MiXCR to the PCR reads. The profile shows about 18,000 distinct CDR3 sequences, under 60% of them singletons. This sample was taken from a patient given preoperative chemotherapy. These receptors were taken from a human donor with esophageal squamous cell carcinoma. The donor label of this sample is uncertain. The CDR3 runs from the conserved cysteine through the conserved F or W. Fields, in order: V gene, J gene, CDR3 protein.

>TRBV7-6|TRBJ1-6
CASSKDGENSPLHF
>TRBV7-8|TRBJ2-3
CASSLLAGVATDMQYF
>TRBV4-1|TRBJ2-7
CASSHQGAYEQYF
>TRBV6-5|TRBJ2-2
CASRYSRGVGTGKQFF
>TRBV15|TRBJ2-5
CATSRDVLTEQYF
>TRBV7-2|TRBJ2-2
CASSPPGLEGGELFF
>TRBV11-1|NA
CASSSSGGAASYEQYF
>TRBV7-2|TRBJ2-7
CASSRGQGGLSYEQYF
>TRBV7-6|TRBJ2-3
CASSLQQPGSGRAVDTQYF
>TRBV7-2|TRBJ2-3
CASSTSTDTQYF
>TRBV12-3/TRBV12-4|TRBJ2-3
CASSFREGPMDTQYF
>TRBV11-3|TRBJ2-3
CASSPSGRLTDTQYF
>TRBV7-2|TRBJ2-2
CASIPAVNTDTLYF
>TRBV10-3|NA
CAISDPGAARGETQYF
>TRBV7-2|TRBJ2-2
CASSLVGTSANTGELFF
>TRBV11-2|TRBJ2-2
CASSLGVQGRTGELFF
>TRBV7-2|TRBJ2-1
CASSSTSGRVPFF
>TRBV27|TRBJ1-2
CASSSRQGKVRGYTF
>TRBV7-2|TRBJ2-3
CASRILGGGCVEDTQYF
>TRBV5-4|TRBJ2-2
CASSPPDELYF
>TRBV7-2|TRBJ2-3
CASSARQGGATDTQYF
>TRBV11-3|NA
CASSPSSGWETQYF
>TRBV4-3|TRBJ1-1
CASSQVGGNTEAFF
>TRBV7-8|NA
CASSPRIPPSEQYF
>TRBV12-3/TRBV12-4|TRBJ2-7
CASRPGGGGAGEQYF
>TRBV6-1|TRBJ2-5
CASSRSTILETQYF
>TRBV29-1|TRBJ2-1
CSVSGTGVSFEQFF
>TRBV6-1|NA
CASSVRPGGREQYF
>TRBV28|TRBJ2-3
CASSLRTPDTQYF
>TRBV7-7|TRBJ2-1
CASSLGTGTSGSRQFF
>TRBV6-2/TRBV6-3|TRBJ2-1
CASSYSSGPPEGARGLAYNEQFF
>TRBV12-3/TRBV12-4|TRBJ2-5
CASSLAGGFIGEQYF
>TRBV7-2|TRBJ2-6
CASSLARLAGGTGANVLTF
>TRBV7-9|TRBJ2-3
CASSFDRATETQYF
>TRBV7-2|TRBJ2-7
CASSLLQRATYEQYF
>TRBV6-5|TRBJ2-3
CASSYSTGGLVGGRSTDTQYF
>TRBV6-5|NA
CASSYSGQLYYEQYF
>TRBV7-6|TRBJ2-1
CASSPWGQGQSNNEQFF
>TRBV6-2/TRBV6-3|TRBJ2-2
CASNDVLRRERFGELFF
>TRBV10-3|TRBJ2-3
CACSGRGGTTDTQYF
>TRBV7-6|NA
CASSSQPITGAPVGRAQFF
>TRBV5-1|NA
CASSPRGRAQKTQYF
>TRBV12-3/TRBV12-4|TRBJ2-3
CATTQSTGTSFSNQYF
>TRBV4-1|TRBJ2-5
CASSQEGSSETQYF
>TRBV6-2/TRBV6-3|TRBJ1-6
CASSRKGDSPLHF
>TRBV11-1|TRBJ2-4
CASSLVVGNIQYF
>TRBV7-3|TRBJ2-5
CASSLMLAGEQYF
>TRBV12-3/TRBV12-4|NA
CASSFTLPGTQFF
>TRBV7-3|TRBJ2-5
CASSATSGDLETQYF
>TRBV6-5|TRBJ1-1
CASSFGTGNTEAFF
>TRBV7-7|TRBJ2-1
CASSLSGGIGEQFF
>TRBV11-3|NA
CASSRRDETQYF
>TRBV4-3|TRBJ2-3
CASSQVTSGRGDTQYF
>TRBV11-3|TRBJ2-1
CASSPGLAEQFF
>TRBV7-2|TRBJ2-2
CASSRGATGELFF